These 15 T cell receptor beta chains originate from one sample sequenced in a study of T cells in Graves' hyperthyroidism and ophthalmopathy. What was amplified from RNA transcripts were TCR beta CDR3 regions. The HTBI set primed first-round TCR CDR3 RT-PCR. Each CDR3 protein gets one entry after TCRdb re-called the multiplex PCR reads with MiXCR. The repertoire includes just under 750,000 distinct CDR3 sequences, 35% of them detected once, and roughly 30% sits in the top ten. Sequenced: blood. All receptors come from a woman aged 40 to 50 with Graves' hyperthyroidism.

The chain links TRBV5-1 to TRBJ2-2, with 11 bases matching TRBD2. Germline V gene sequence: CDR1 SGHRS, CDR2 YFSETQ. The CDR3 totals 14 residues. Losses at the gene ends were 5 bases for V and 4 bases for J; bases not matched to a gene: 1. The CDR3 nucleotides are TGCGCCAGCAGACTAGCGGGAGCCACCGGGGAGCTGTTTTTT. Encoded protein: CASRLAGATGELFF.

This clonotype was seen at least ten times. J is TRBJ1-2 and V is TRBV6-5; TRBD1 matches 8 bases. With V trimmed by 5 bases and J by 8 bases, 4 bases remained unmatched. The length of the CDR3 is 12 residues. Germline V gene lookup returns CDR1 MNHEY and CDR2 SVGAGI. The CDR3 loop reads CASSGTGGGYTF. The CDR3 nucleotides are TGTGCCAGCAGTGGGACAGGCGGCGGCTACACCTTC.

Worth noting for this clonotype: The junction shows a germline mismatch at one end, possibly a read error. This chain links TRBV5-1 with TRBJ2-7, with unresolved D. Germline CDR1 reads SGHRS; CDR2 reads YFSETQ. The CDR3 length is 12 residues. The chain's CDR3 is CAGSLVDYEQYF. CDR3 DNA sequence: TGCGCCGGCAGCTTGGTCGATTACGAGCAGTACTTC. The variable domain in full, with the rest retrieved from reference TRBV5-1 and TRBJ2-7, is KAGVTQTPRYLIKTRGQQVTLSCSPISGHRSVSWYQQTPGQGLQFLFEYFSETQRNKGNFPGRFSGRQFSNSRSEMNVSTLELGDSALYLCAGSLVDYEQYFGPGTRLTVT.

This clonotype has just a few counts. The V and J genes are TRBV28 and TRBJ1-2, with a possible D match to TRBD1 (6 bases). CDR1 is MDHEN, CDR2 SYDVKM, per germline. This CDR3 has 14 amino acids. Trimming left V 8 bases short and J 4 bases short, with 17 bases between. The CDR3 reads CASLETRDTYGYTF. The CDR3 nucleotides are TGTGCCAGCCTGGAGACGAGGGACACCTATGGCTACACCTTC.

This clonotype has ten or more counts. This rearrangement joins TRBV5-8 to TRBJ2-7; 8 nucleotides align to TRBD2. The CDR3 is made up of 12 amino acids. Germline V gene data show CDR1 as SGHTS and CDR2 as YDEGEE. The ends lost 4 bases at V and 5 bases at J; junction bases unmatched: 2. The CDR3 coding sequence is TGTGCCAGCAGCCTGACTAGCGACGAGCAGTACTTC. Amino acids: CASSLTSDEQYF.

This clonotype was found a few times. The chain couples TRBV19 to TRBJ2-5, with TRBD1 matching 11 bases. Germline CDR1 reads LNHDA; CDR2 reads SQIVND (reference sequence). The V segment lost 7 bases and the J segment 5 bases; nucleotides outside the gene matches: 12. This CDR3 is built from 16 residues. CDR3 residues: CASTNAGTGGFETQYF. In DNA, the CDR3 is TGTGCCAGTACCAATGCCGGGACAGGGGGATTCGAGACCCAGTACTTC.

As regards this clonotype: A much larger clone lies a single base off, so this may be a read error. The chain joins TRBV7-9 to TRBJ1-1; no reliable D call. Trimming took off 4 bases at V and 10 bases at J, with 16 bases between the two ends. Germline loops: CDR1 SEHNR, CDR2 FQNEAQ (reference sequence). The CDR3 covers 13 residues. The CDR3 sequence: CASSSPSGFAAFF. CDR3 coding DNA: TGTGCCAGCAGCTCCCCGTCCGGGTTCGCAGCTTTCTTT. The variable domain in full, completed from reference TRBV7-9 and TRBJ1-1, reads DTGVSQNPRHKITKRGQNVTFRCDPISEHNRLYWYRQTLGQGPEFLTYFQNEAQLEKSRLLSDRFSAERPKGSFSTLEIQRTEQGDSAMYLCASSSPSGFAAFFGQGTRLTVV.

This clonotype was seen many times. The CDR3 sequence is CSAAGQGKGEQYF. The DNA of the CDR3 is TGCAGTGCTGCCGGACAGGGCAAGGGCGAGCAGTACTTC. The rearrangement joins TRBV20-1 to TRBJ2-7; 8 positions agree with TRBD1. CDR1 DFQATT and CDR2 SNEGSKA come from the germline V gene (reference sequence). The CDR3 is 13 residues long. V was pared by 5 bases and J by 6 bases, with 9 bases of the junction left unmatched.

The chain links TRBV7-9 to TRBJ1-1; 8 nucleotides match TRBD1. Germline assignment: CDR1 SEHNR and CDR2 FQNEAQ (reference sequence). V shed 1 base and J 0 bases; nucleotides not matched to a gene: 7. The CDR3 covers 17 residues. Here the CDR3 DNA reads TGTGCCAGCAGCTTAGGTAGGAGACAGGGGATGAACACTGAAGCTTTCTTT. Translation gives CASSLGRRQGMNTEAFF.

This clonotype occurred many times. CDR3 loop: CSGRTSNEKLFF. The CDR3 DNA sequence: TGCAGCGGACGCACGTCTAATGAAAAACTGTTTTTT. This sequence joins TRBV29-1 and TRBJ1-4; D remains ambiguous. The ends were cut back, 7 bases at V and 3 bases at J, with 9 bases in the middle. Germline lookup yields CDR1 SQVTM and CDR2 ANQGSEA. The CDR3 contains 12 residues. The full variable domain, with the rest looked up from reference TRBV29-1 and TRBJ1-4, is SAVISQKPSRDICQRGTSLTIQCQVDSQVTMMFWYRQQPGQSLTLIATANQGSEATYESGFVIDKFPISRPNLTFSTLTVSNMSPEDSSIYLCSGRTSNEKLFFGSGTQLSVL.

This clonotype was seen repeatedly, ten times or more. CDR3 bases: TGTGCCAGCAGTTACGAGGGCTCACCCCTCCACTTT. It specifies CASSYEGSPLHF. The chain uses TRBV6-5 and TRBJ1-6, with D unclear. Per germline, CDR1 MNHEY and CDR2 SVGAGI. There are 12 residues in the CDR3. V was shortened by 2 bases and J by 10 bases, with 6 bases between the two germline ends.

This clonotype was counted many times. The genes are TRBV25-1 and TRBJ1-1; 8 bases agree with TRBD1. In germline, CDR1 is MGHDK, CDR2 SYGVNS. Trimming at V came to 1 base and at J to 10 bases, leaving 2 bases not matched to a gene. The CDR3 has 12 residues. The CDR3 DNA sequence: TGTGCCAGCAGTGAATCGGACAGGGTAGCTTTCTTT. Its translation: CASSESDRVAFF.

This clonotype was found many times. The genes are TRBV12-3 or TRBV12-4 and TRBJ2-7; a possible D gene is TRBD1 (6 bases). V was clipped by 9 bases and J by 0 bases, with 15 bases between them. CDR3 length equals 14 residues. The CDR3 DNA sequence: TGTGCCAGTAGCCGGACAGAGAGCTCCTACGAGCAGTACTTC. Encoded protein: CASSRTESSYEQYF.

This clonotype was seen ten or more times. The chain carries TRBV25-1 and TRBJ1-1; TRBD1 might be the D (5 bases). The germline CDR1 and CDR2 sequences are MGHDK and SYGVNS. Trimming pared 1 base from V and 4 bases from J, leaving 10 bases between. The CDR3 is made up of 14 amino acids. CDR3 nucleotide sequence: TGTGCCAGCAGTGAATCAGCGGGGGTCACTGAAGCTTTCTTT. Translated: CASSESAGVTEAFF.

CDR3 in amino acids: CASSQNRGSEAFF. The CDR3 DNA reads as TGTGCCAGCAGCCAAAACAGGGGTTCTGAAGCTTTCTTT. The chain recombines TRBV14 with TRBJ1-1; 7 bases agree with TRBD1. Trimming cost V 2 bases and J 6 bases; bases outside gene matches: 3. The germline V gene has CDR1 SGHDN and CDR2 FVKESK. The CDR3 contains 13 residues. Looking up the rest from reference TRBV14 and TRBJ1-1 gives the full variable domain: EAGVTQFPSHSVIEKGQTVTLRCDPISGHDNLYWYRRVMGKEIKFLLHFVKESKQDESGMPNNRFLAERTGGTYSTLKVQPAELEDSGVYFCASSQNRGSEAFFGQGTRLTVV.